This T cell receptor (beta chain) is from a study of control samples from healthy donors and cancer patients. CDR3 length equals 14 residues. Germline V gives CDR1 GTSNPN, CDR2 SVGIG (reference sequence). Trimming removed 1 base at V and 2 bases at J, with 6 bases between. Sequencing used immunoSEQ multiplex PCR; TCRdb keeps in-frame clones, though not all of them. The sample records 130,000 to 150,000 clones, approximately 91% being singletons. This TCR derives from a woman aged 30 to 39 in good health. Sequencing was done on a sample of blood. The chain joins TRBV30 to TRBJ1-6; D possibly corresponds to TRBD1 (6 bases). This CDR3 is CAWSEGAYNSPLHF. CDR3 sequence (DNA): TGTGCCTGGAGTGAGGGGGCCTATAATTCACCCCTCCACTTT.